Listed below are T cell receptor beta chains from one sample, sequenced in a study of T cells expressing NK-cell markers. TCRdb re-called the 5' RACE reads; one entry per CDR3 protein, DNA not given. This sample's table reports around 140,000 distinct CDR3 sequences. The sequenced sample was blood T cells: a sorted CD56 or NKG2C T cell subset, CD4+ or CD8+ T cells, or bulk PBMC T cells (not recorded which). The receptor source for this set is a man between 18 and 35 years old in good health. Both conserved end residues are part of each CDR3.

J gene: TRBJ1-4; V gene: TRBV12-3/TRBV12-4; CDR3 protein: CASSPQGWMNEKLFF
J gene: TRBJ2-1; V gene: TRBV6-2/TRBV6-3; CDR3 protein: CASSQTRDYNEQFF
J gene: TRBJ2-1; V gene: TRBV9; CDR3 protein: CASSVGRGATMEQFF
J gene: TRBJ2-4; V gene: TRBV10-1; CDR3 protein: CASSGGGKNIQYF
J gene: TRBJ2-1; V gene: TRBV6-1; CDR3 protein: CASSEAHSFLEYNEQFF
J gene: TRBJ2-2; V gene: TRBV27; CDR3 protein: CASSLEGYTGELFF
J gene: TRBJ2-7; V gene: TRBV29-1; CDR3 protein: CSGGQGGEQYF
J gene: TRBJ1-4; V gene: TRBV5-1; CDR3 protein: CASSLDRQGSYEKLFF
J gene: TRBJ2-7; V gene: TRBV3-1; CDR3 protein: CASSQGTAIYEQYF
J gene: TRBJ2-1; V gene: TRBV7-2; CDR3 protein: CASSRRGDSEFDEQFF
J gene: TRBJ1-1; V gene: TRBV27; CDR3 protein: CASTRRGGDTEAFF
J gene: TRBJ2-1; V gene: TRBV11-2; CDR3 protein: CASSLGIAGASYNEQFF
J gene: TRBJ2-5; V gene: TRBV12-3/TRBV12-4; CDR3 protein: CASSLHPIADGGETQYF
J gene: TRBJ2-5; V gene: TRBV2; CDR3 protein: CASSEEGPDPQETQYF
J gene: TRBJ2-1; V gene: TRBV7-9; CDR3 protein: CASRNGAGSSYNEQFF
J gene: TRBJ2-1; V gene: TRBV7-9; CDR3 protein: CASSQRGGVYSYNEQFF
J gene: TRBJ2-1; V gene: TRBV3-1; CDR3 protein: CASSQDLGVNNEQFF
J gene: TRBJ2-5; V gene: TRBV7-6; CDR3 protein: CASSLGTASQETQYF
J gene: TRBJ2-3; V gene: TRBV7-6; CDR3 protein: CASSLQTGPRDTQYF
J gene: TRBJ2-3; V gene: TRBV12-3/TRBV12-4; CDR3 protein: CASSPLQGLTDTQYF
J gene: TRBJ2-4; V gene: TRBV27; CDR3 protein: CASSLQGAQLQYF
J gene: TRBJ2-3; V gene: TRBV28; CDR3 protein: CASSETGPTDTQYF
J gene: TRBJ1-2; V gene: TRBV29-1; CDR3 protein: CSVEEPLYGYTF
J gene: TRBJ2-5; V gene: TRBV12-3/TRBV12-4; CDR3 protein: CASSLTGTETQYF
J gene: TRBJ1-4; V gene: TRBV5-5; CDR3 protein: CASSLVGQLTTNEKLFF
J gene: TRBJ2-2; V gene: TRBV12-3/TRBV12-4; CDR3 protein: CATQTEVNANTGELFF
J gene: TRBJ2-1; V gene: TRBV5-5; CDR3 protein: CASSFPRGLHEQFF
J gene: TRBJ2-1; V gene: TRBV11-2; CDR3 protein: CASSWGLLGGHYNEQFF
J gene: TRBJ2-1; V gene: TRBV5-6; CDR3 protein: CASSLKSLAGDLEQFF
J gene: TRBJ2-1; V gene: TRBV7-9; CDR3 protein: CASSTRDTGFGAEQFF
J gene: TRBJ1-1; V gene: TRBV12-3/TRBV12-4; CDR3 protein: CASSPGPGQGPEAFF
J gene: TRBJ2-1; V gene: TRBV5-6; CDR3 protein: CASRPHPTGPEQFF